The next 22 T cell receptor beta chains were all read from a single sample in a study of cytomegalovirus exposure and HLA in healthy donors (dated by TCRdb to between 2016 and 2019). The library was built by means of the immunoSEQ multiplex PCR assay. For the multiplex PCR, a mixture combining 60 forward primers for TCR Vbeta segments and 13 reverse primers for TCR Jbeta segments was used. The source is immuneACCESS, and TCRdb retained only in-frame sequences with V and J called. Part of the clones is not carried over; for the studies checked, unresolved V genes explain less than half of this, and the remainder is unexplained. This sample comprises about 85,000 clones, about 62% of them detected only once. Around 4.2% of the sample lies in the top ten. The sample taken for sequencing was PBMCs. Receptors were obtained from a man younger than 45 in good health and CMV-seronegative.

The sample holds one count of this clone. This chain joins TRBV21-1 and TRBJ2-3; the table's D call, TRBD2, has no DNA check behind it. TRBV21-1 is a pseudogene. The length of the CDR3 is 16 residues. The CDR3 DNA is TGTGTCAGCCCTGTACTAGCGGGGGGGTGCACAGATACGCAGTATTTT. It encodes CVSPVLAGGCTDTQYF.

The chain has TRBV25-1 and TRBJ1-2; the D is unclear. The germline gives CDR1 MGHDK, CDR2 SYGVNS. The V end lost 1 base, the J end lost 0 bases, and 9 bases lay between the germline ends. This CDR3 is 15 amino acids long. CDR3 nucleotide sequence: TGTGCCAGCAGTGAATCGGGGAGACCTAACTATGGCTACACCTTC. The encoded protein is CASSESGRPNYGYTF.

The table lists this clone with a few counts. DNA for the CDR3: TGTGCCAGCAGCCGGACAGGGATTTTCGGAAATCAGCCCCAGCATTTT. It is translated as CASSRTGIFGNQPQHF. The rearrangement links TRBV2 to TRBJ1-5, with TRBD1 matching 8 bases. V trimming: 6 bases; J trimming: 4 bases; junction bases outside the gene matches: 11. There are 16 residues in the CDR3. Germline values: CDR1 SNHLY, CDR2 FYNNEI.

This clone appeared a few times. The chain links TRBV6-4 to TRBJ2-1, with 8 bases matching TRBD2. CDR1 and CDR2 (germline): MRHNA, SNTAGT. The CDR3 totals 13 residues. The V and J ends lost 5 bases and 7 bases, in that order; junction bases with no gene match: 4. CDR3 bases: TGTGCCAGCAGTACCGGGACTAGTAATGAGCAGTTCTTC. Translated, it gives CASSTGTSNEQFF.

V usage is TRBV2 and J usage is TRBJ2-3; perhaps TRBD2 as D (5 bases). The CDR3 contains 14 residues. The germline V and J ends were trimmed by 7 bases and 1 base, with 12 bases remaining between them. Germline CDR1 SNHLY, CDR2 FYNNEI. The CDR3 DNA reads TGTGCCAGCAAACGGAGCGGAGGCACAGATACGCAGTATTTT. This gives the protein CASKRSGGTDTQYF.

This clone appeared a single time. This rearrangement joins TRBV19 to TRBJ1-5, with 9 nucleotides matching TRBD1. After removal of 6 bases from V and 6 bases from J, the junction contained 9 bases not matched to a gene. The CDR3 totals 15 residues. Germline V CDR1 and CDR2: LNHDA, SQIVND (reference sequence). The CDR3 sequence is CASSATGGDGQPQHF. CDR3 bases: TGTGCCAGTAGCGCCACAGGGGGCGACGGTCAGCCCCAGCATTTT.

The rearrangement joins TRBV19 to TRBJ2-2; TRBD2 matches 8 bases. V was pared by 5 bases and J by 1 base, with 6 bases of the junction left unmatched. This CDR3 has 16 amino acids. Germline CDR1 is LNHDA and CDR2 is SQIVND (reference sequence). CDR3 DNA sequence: TGTGCCAGTAGTCCTGCACTAGCGGTGAACACCGGGGAGCTGTTTTTT. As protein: CASSPALAVNTGELFF.

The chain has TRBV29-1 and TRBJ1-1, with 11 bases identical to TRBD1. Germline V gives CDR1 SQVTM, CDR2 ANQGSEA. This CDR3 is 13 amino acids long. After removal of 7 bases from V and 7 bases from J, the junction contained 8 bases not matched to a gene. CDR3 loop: CSARDRGKGEAFF. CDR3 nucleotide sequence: TGCAGCGCACGGGACAGGGGGAAGGGTGAAGCTTTCTTT.

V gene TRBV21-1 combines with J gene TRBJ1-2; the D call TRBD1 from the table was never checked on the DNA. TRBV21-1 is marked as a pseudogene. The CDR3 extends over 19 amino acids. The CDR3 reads CASSKFRGNVDRGMCGYTF. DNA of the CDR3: TGTGCCAGCAGCAAATTCCGAGGAAACGTCGACAGGGGGATGTGTGGCTACACCTTC.

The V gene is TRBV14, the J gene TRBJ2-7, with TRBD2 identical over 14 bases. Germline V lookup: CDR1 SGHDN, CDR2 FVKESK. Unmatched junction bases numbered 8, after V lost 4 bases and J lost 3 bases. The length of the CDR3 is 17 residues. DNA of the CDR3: TGTGCCAGCAGCCGCGGACTAGCGGGGGGCAGGAGCTACGAGCAGTACTTC. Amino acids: CASSRGLAGGRSYEQYF.

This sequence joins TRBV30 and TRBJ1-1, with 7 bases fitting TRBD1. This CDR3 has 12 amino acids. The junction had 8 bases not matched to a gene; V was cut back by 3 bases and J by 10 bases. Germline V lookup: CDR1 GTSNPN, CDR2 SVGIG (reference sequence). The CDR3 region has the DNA TGTGCCTGGAGCACCACAGGGGTTGGAGCTTTCTTT. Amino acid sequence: CAWSTTGVGAFF.

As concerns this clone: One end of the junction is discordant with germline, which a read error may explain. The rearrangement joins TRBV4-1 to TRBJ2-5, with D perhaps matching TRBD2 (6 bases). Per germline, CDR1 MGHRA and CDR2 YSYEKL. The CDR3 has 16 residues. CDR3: CANSPSSSADQETQYF. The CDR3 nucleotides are TGCGCCAACAGCCCGTCATCTAGCGCGGATCAAGAGACCCAGTACTTC.

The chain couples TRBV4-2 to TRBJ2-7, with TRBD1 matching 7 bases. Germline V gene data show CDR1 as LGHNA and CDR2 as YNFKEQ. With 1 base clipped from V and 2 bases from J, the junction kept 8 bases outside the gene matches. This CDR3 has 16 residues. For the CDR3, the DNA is TGTGCCAGCAGCCAAGGGACAGGCCAAAGGGCCTACGAGCAGTACTTC. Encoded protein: CASSQGTGQRAYEQYF.

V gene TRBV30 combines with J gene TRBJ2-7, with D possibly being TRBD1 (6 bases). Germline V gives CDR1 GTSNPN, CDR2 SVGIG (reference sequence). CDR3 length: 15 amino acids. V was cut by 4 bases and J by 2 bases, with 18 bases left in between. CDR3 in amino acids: CAWKGRKGTPYEQYF. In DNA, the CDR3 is TGTGCCTGGAAAGGTCGAAAGGGGACACCCTACGAGCAGTACTTC.

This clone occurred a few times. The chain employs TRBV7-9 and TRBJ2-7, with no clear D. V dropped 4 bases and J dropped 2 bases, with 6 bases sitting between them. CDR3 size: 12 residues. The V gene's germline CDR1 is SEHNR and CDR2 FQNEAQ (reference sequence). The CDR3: CASSYYPYEQYF. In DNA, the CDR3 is TGTGCCAGCAGCTACTATCCCTACGAGCAGTACTTC.

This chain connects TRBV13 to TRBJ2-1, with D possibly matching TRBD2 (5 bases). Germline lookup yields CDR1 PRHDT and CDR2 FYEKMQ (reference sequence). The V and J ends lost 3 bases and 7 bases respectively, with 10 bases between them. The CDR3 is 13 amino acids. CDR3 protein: CASSLLARNEQFF. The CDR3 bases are TGTGCCAGCAGCTTGCTAGCTCGGAATGAGCAGTTCTTC.

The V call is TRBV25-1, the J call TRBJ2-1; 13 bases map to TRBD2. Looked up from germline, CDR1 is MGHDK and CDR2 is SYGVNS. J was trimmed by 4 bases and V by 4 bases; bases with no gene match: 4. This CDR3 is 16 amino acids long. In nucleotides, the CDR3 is TGTGCCAGCAGTGCCCTACTAGCGGGAGGGTACAATGAGCAGTTCTTC. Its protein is CASSALLAGGYNEQFF.

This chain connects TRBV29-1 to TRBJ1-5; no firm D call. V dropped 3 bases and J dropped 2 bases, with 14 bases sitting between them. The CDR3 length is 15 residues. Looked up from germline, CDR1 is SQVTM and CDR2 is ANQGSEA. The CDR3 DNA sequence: TGCAGCGTTGAGGCAGGATCGATAGGCAATCAGCCCCAGCATTTT. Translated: CSVEAGSIGNQPQHF.

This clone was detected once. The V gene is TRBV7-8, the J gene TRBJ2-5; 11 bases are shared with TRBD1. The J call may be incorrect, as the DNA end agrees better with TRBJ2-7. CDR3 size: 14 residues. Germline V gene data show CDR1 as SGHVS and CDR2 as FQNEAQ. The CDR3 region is CASSYRTGGHEQYF. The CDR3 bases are TGTGCCAGCAGCTACCGGACAGGGGGCCACGAGCAGTACTTC.

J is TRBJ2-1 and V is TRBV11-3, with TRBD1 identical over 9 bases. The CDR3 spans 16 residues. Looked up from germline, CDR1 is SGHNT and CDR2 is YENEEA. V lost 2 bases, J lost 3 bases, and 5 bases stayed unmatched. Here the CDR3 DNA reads TGTGCCAGCAGCTTATCCGGGACAGGGTTCTACAATGAGCAGTTCTTC. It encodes CASSLSGTGFYNEQFF.

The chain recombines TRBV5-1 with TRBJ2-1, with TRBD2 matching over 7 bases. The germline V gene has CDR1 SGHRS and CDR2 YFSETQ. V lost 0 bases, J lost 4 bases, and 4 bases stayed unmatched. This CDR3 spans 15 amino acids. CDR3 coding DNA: TGCGCCAGCAGCTTGGAGGCTAGCGGTTACAATGAGCAGTTCTTC. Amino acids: CASSLEASGYNEQFF.

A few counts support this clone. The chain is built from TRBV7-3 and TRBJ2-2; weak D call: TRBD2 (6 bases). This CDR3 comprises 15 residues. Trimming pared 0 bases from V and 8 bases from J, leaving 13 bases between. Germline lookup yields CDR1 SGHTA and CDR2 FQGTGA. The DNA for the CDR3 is TGTGCCAGCAGCTTAACCCCGGGGGATAGTGGGGAGCTGTTTTTT. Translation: CASSLTPGDSGELFF.